Below are 20 T cell receptor beta chains sequenced from a single sample in a study of blood T cell repertoires in COVID-19. Profiled with immunoSEQ multiplex PCR; TCRdb holds only in-frame clones, not every one. Found here are some 150,000 clones, 88% of them singletons; the top ten hold 2.4%. What was sequenced was peripheral blood. Every receptor here comes from a woman between 65 and 79 years old with acute or convalescent COVID-19.

This chain links TRBV18 with TRBJ2-2, with D maybe TRBD1 (6 bases). The CDR3 sequence is 15 residues long. Per the germline V gene, CDR1 is KGHSH and CDR2 is LQKENI. The V and J ends lost 2 bases and 2 bases respectively, with 9 bases between them. CDR3 loop: CASSPTGLNTGELFF. The CDR3 nucleotides are TGTGCCAGCTCACCAACAGGGCTAAACACCGGGGAGCTGTTTTTT.

V gene TRBV2 combines with J gene TRBJ2-1; maybe TRBD1 (6 bases). This CDR3 region has 15 residues. Trimming took off 7 bases at V and 0 bases at J, with 13 bases between the two ends. Per the germline V gene, CDR1 is SNHLY and CDR2 is FYNNEI. CDR3 loop: CASTRGLGSYNEQFF. The CDR3, as DNA: TGTGCCAGCACCAGGGGCCTAGGCTCCTACAATGAGCAGTTCTTC.

The chain employs TRBV13 and TRBJ2-4, with TRBD1 matching 12 bases. Trimming cost V 3 bases and J 0 bases; bases outside gene matches: 6. The CDR3 spans 18 residues. Germline assignment: CDR1 PRHDT and CDR2 FYEKMQ (reference sequence). Here the CDR3 DNA reads TGTGCCAGCAGCTTGAGGGACAGGGGGCCGTTAGCCAAAAACATTCAGTACTTC. Translated, it gives CASSLRDRGPLAKNIQYF.

V gene TRBV11-2 combines with J gene TRBJ2-3, with 8 bases fitting TRBD1. Unmatched junction bases numbered 8, after V lost 1 base and J lost 2 bases. Looked up from germline, CDR1 is SGHAT and CDR2 is FQNNGV. This CDR3 is 17 amino acids long. CDR3 region: CASSLGRTGRDTDTQYF. In DNA, the CDR3 is TGTGCCAGCAGCTTAGGACGGACAGGGCGTGACACAGATACGCAGTATTTT.

About this clone itself: The sample has other DNA sequences that encode this CDR3 too. The chain links TRBV18 to TRBJ1-1, with 7 bases that match TRBD1. The ends lost 3 bases at V and 4 bases at J; junction bases unmatched: 2. Germline CDR1 and CDR2: KGHSH and LQKENI. The length of the CDR3 is 13 residues. CDR3: CASSPQGGTEAFF. The DNA of the CDR3 is TGTGCCAGCTCACCGCAGGGGGGCACTGAAGCTTTCTTT.

The rearrangement uses TRBV5-1 and TRBJ2-2, with TRBD2 identical over 10 bases. The germline V gene has CDR1 SGHRS and CDR2 YFSETQ. V shed 0 bases and J 5 bases; nucleotides not matched to a gene: 10. The CDR3 is 18 amino acids. The DNA of the CDR3 is TGCGCCAGCAGCTTGGAGACTAGCGGGCACGGCCTAACCGGGGAGCTGTTTTTT. Translation: CASSLETSGHGLTGELFF.

The chain employs TRBV4-1 and TRBJ1-2; TRBD1 might be the D (5 bases). The CDR3 has 15 amino acids. Germline-derived CDR1 and CDR2 are MGHRA and YSYEKL. Trimming stripped 0 bases from V and 3 bases from J, with 11 bases between. The CDR3 loop is CASSQDSRRDYGYTF. CDR3 DNA sequence: TGCGCCAGCAGCCAAGATTCCCGCAGGGACTATGGCTACACCTTC.

This clone was recorded once. This chain joins TRBV10-3 and TRBJ1-2; D is unresolved. The V end was cut by 0 bases, the J end by 11 bases, with 10 bases between. This CDR3 contains 12 residues. CDR1 and CDR2 (germline): ENHRY, SYGVKD. CDR3 amino acids: CAISESDTSYTF. The CDR3 DNA is TGTGCCATCAGTGAGTCTGACACCAGTTACACCTTC.

This chain connects TRBV5-6 to TRBJ1-5; D is unresolved. Germline V lookup: CDR1 SGHDT, CDR2 YYEEEE. The CDR3 extends over 16 amino acids. The V and J ends lost 4 bases and 1 base respectively, with 15 bases between them. CDR3 sequence: CASSRTGVWSNQPQHF. The CDR3 coding sequence is TGTGCCAGCAGCCGTACGGGAGTTTGGAGCAATCAGCCCCAGCATTTT.

The rearrangement joins TRBV4-2 to TRBJ2-2; 7 positions agree with TRBD2. The V segment lost 0 bases and the J segment 4 bases; nucleotides outside the gene matches: 11. The CDR3 is 18 amino acids. CDR1 LGHNA and CDR2 YNFKEQ come from the germline V gene. The CDR3 sequence is CASSQDRGRGAGTGELFF. The CDR3 DNA follows: TGTGCCAGCAGCCAAGATCGAGGGAGGGGTGCGGGCACCGGGGAGCTGTTTTTT.

This rearrangement joins TRBV19 to TRBJ2-7, with D possibly matching TRBD1 (6 bases). V was trimmed by 4 bases and J by 1 base, leaving 14 bases between them. The germline V gene encodes CDR1 LNHDA and CDR2 SQIVND (reference sequence). This CDR3 is 15 amino acids long. CDR3 in DNA: TGTGCCAGTAGTACTATACAGGGTAGGTCCTACGAGCAGTACTTC. Its protein product is CASSTIQGRSYEQYF.

This sequence joins TRBV6-5 and TRBJ2-1; TRBD2 might be the D (6 bases). Deletions cut 0 bases from V and 3 bases from J, with 9 bases between. The CDR3 sequence is 15 residues long. Germline values: CDR1 MNHEY, CDR2 SVGAGI. Here the CDR3 DNA reads TGTGCCAGCAGTTACTCCGGGGGATTCTACAATGAGCAGTTCTTC. It codes for CASSYSGGFYNEQFF.

This clone was counted only a few times. V gene TRBV7-8 combines with J gene TRBJ1-1, with D possibly matching TRBD1 (5 bases). The CDR3 is made up of 14 amino acids. V was pared by 5 bases and J by 4 bases, with 14 bases between. Germline values: CDR1 SGHVS, CDR2 FQNEAQ. The CDR3: CASSPEGRATEAFF. In DNA form, the CDR3 reads TGTGCCAGCAGCCCGGAGGGCAGGGCCACTGAAGCTTTCTTT. Complete variable domain (other parts from reference TRBV7-8 and TRBJ1-1): GAGVSQSPRYKVAKRGQDVALRCDPISGHVSLFWYQQALGQGPEFLTYFQNEAQLDKSGLPSDRFFAERPEGSVSTLKIQRTQQEDSAVYLCASSPEGRATEAFFGQGTRLTVV.

CDR3 nucleotides: TGCGCCAGCAGCCCCCAAGACATAAACTACAATGAGCAGTTCTTC. Protein product: CASSPQDINYNEQFF. The V call is TRBV5-1, the J call TRBJ2-1; D ambiguous. Germline V gives CDR1 SGHRS, CDR2 YFSETQ. The ends were cut back, 4 bases at V and 3 bases at J, with 14 bases in the middle. The CDR3 runs 15 residues.

The J gene is TRBJ1-2, the V gene TRBV16; 10 nucleotides match TRBD1. The CDR3 sequence is 14 residues long. CDR1 and CDR2 (germline): KGHSY, FQNENV. V was pared by 4 bases and J by 8 bases, with 7 bases of the junction left unmatched. CDR3 sequence reads: CASSPRQGAGGYTF. Here the CDR3 DNA reads TGTGCCAGCAGCCCTCGACAGGGGGCAGGCGGCTACACCTTC.

CDR3 bases: TGTGCCAGCAGCTTCGCAGGGTTAGGGGAGACCCAGTACTTC. This translates into CASSFAGLGETQYF. This chain joins TRBV7-9 and TRBJ2-5; a possible D gene is TRBD1 (5 bases). CDR3 length: 14 amino acids. V lost 3 bases and J 5 bases, leaving 13 bases between the germline ends. CDR1 and CDR2 from the germline V gene are SEHNR and FQNEAQ (reference sequence). Combining the CDR3 with reference TRBV7-9 and TRBJ2-5 gives the whole variable domain DTGVSQNPRHKITKRGQNVTFRCDPISEHNRLYWYRQTLGQGPEFLTYFQNEAQLEKSRLLSDRFSAERPKGSFSTLEIQRTEQGDSAMYLCASSFAGLGETQYFGPGTRLLVL.

The rearrangement uses TRBV30 and TRBJ2-1; 9 bases map to TRBD2. The germline CDR1 and CDR2 sequences are GTSNPN and SVGIG (reference sequence). V shed 2 bases, J shed 3 bases, and the junction held 5 bases outside the gene matches. CDR3 length: 15 residues. CDR3 sequence: CAWSTNSGGYNEQFF. CDR3 nucleotide sequence: TGTGCCTGGAGTACCAATAGCGGGGGCTACAATGAGCAGTTCTTC.

The chain has TRBV6-5 and TRBJ1-2, with 8 bases identical to TRBD1. The CDR3 loop spans 14 amino acids. The germline V gene has CDR1 MNHEY and CDR2 SVGAGI. J lost 8 bases, V lost 4 bases, and 9 bases had no gene match. The CDR3 nucleotides read TGTGCCAGCAGTTCTTTCCAGGGGGCGACGGGCTACACCTTC. It yields the protein CASSSFQGATGYTF.

The chain has TRBV24-1 and TRBJ2-5; TRBD1 aligns across 9 bases. This CDR3 has 16 residues. Unmatched junction bases numbered 10, after V lost 4 bases and J lost 5 bases. CDR1 and CDR2 (germline): KGHDR, SFDVKD. CDR3 amino acids: CATSDPGTGLGETQYF. CDR3 in DNA: TGTGCCACCAGTGACCCGGGGACAGGGCTAGGGGAGACCCAGTACTTC.

The J gene is TRBJ2-7, the V gene TRBV6-7; D unclear. Being an ORF, TRBV6-7 has a function that is uncertain. The germline V and J ends were trimmed by 10 bases and 6 bases, with 10 bases remaining between them. This CDR3 region has 10 residues. The CDR3 region is CAILPGEQYV. CDR3 DNA: TGTGCCATTCTGCCGGGCGAGCAGTACGTC.